The TCR beta chain described here comes from a study of blood T cell repertoires in COVID-19. Overall study context: There were acute and convalescent COVID-19 samples, and they came from the United States, Italy and Spain.

V was clipped by 0 bases and J by 3 bases, with 13 bases between them. The germline gives CDR1 LGHNA, CDR2 YNFKEQ. The CDR3 is 16 amino acids. Allocation to cohorts depended on clinical history reported by the participants. Sequencing used immunoSEQ multiplex PCR; TCRdb keeps in-frame clones, though not all of them. The sample records about 250,000 clones, 80% to 90% being singletons. The sequenced material came from PBMCs or T cells enriched from blood (not recorded which). The receptor was derived from a woman between 35 and 50 years old who had been exposed to COVID-19. The V and J genes are TRBV4-2 and TRBJ2-3; possible D gene TRBD2, 6 bases. The CDR3 loop is CASSQESGAGTDTQYF. The CDR3 DNA sequence: TGTGCCAGCAGCCAAGAATCCGGCGCGGGAACAGATACGCAGTATTTT.